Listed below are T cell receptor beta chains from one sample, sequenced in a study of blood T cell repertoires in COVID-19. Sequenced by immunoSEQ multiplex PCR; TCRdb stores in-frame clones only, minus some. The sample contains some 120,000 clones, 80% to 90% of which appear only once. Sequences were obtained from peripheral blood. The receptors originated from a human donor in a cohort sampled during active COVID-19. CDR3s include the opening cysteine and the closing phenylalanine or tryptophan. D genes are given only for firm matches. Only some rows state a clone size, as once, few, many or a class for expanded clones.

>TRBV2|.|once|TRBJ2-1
TGTGCCAGCAGTACCAGGGCGTACAATGAGCAGTTCTTC
CASSTRAYNEQFF
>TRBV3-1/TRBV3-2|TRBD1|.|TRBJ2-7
TGTGCCAGCAGCCAGGACAGGGTTTACGAGCAGTACTTC
CASSQDRVYEQYF
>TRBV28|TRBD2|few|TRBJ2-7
TGTGCCAGCCCTCCCGGACTAGCGGACAACAACTCCTACGAGCAGTACTTC
CASPPGLADNNSYEQYF
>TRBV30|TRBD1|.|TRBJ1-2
TGTGCCTGGACCCCCGACAGGGTTTATGGCTACACCTTC
CAWTPDRVYGYTF
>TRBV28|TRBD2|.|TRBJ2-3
TGTGCCAGCAGCCCCGGGGGGGCACTATCAGATACGCAGTATTTT
CASSPGGALSDTQYF
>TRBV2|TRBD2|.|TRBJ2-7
TGTGCCAGCCGGGGCGGGGGGAACTACGAGCAGTACTTC
CASRGGGNYEQYF
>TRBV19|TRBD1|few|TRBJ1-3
TGTGCCAGTACCGGGACAGGTTTTTACTCTGGAAACACCATATATTTT
CASTGTGFYSGNTIYF
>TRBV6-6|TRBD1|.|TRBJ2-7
TGTGCCAGCAGTTACGAGGGACAGGGGCTCTCCTACGAGCAGTACTTC
CASSYEGQGLSYEQYF
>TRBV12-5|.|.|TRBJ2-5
TGTGCTAGTGGGACTAGCCAAGAGACCCAGTACTTC
CASGTSQETQYF
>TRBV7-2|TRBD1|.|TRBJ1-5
TGTGCCAGCAGCAGAACTGGGACAGATAATCAGCCCCAGCATTTT
CASSRTGTDNQPQHF
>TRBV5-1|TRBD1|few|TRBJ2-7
TGCGCCAGCAGATACGGGACAGGGGACGAGCAGTACTTC
CASRYGTGDEQYF
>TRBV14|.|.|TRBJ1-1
TGTGCCAGCAGCCATTACCAGGGAGGTGGAAACACTGAAGCTTTCTTT
CASSHYQGGGNTEAFF
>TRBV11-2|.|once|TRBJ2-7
TGTGCCAGCAGCCCTGCAGCCCTGGAGTACGAGCAGTACTTC
CASSPAALEYEQYF
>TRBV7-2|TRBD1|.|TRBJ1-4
TGTGCCAGCAGCACCACCGGGACAGGGGGACAAAAACTGTTTTTT
CASSTTGTGGQKLFF
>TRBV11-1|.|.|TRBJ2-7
TGTGCCAGCAGCTTCAAGGACAGTCGGGCCGAGCAGTACTTC
CASSFKDSRAEQYF
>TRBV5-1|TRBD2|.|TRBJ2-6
TGCGCCAGCAGCGGGGGACTAGCGGGAGGTGGTGGGGCCAACGTCCTGACTTTC
CASSGGLAGGGGANVLTF